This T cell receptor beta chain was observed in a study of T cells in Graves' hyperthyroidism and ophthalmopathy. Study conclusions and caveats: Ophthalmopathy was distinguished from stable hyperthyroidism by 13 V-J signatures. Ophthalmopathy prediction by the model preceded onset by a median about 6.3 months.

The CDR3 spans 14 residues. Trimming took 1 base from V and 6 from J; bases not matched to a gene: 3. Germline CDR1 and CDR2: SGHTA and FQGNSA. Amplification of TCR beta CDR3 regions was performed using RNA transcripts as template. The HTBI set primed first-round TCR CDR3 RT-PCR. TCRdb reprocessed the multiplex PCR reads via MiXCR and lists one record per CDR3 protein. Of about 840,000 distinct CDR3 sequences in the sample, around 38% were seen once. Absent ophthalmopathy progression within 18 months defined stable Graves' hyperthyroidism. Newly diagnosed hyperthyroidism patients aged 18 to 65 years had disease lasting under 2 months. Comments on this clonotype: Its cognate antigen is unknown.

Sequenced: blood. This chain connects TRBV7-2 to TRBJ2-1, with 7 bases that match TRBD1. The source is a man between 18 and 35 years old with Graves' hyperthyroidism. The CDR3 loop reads CASSLGAGGNEQFF. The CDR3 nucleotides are TGTGCCAGCAGCTTAGGGGCAGGGGGCAATGAGCAGTTCTTC.